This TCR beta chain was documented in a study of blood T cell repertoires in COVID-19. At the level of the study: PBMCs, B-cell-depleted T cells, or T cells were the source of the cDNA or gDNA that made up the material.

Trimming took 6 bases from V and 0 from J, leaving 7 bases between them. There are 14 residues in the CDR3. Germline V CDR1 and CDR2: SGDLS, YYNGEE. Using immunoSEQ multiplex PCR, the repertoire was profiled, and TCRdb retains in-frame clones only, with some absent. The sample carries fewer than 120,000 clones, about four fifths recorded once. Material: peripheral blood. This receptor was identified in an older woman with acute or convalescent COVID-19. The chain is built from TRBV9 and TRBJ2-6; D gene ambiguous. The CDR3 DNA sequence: TGTGCCAGCATGCGGCCCTCTGGGGCCAACGTCCTGACTTTC. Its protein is CASMRPSGANVLTF.